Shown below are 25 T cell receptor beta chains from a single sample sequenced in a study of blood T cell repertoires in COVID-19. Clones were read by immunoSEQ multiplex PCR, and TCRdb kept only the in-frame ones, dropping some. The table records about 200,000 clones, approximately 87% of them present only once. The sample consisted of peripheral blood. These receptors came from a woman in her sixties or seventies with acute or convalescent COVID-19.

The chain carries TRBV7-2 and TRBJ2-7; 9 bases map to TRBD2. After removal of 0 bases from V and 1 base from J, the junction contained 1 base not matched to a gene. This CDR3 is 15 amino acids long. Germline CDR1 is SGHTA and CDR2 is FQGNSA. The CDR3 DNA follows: TGTGCCAGCAGCTTAGCTAGCGGGAGTTCCTACGAGCAGTACTTC. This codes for CASSLASGSSYEQYF.

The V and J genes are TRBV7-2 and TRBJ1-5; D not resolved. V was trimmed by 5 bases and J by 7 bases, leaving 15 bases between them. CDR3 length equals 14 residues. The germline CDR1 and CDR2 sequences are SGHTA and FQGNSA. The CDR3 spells CASSPTNLGQPQHF. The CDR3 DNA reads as TGTGCCAGCAGCCCGACTAATCTGGGGCAGCCCCAGCATTTT.

The CDR3: CASSYRTGLGEQYF. CDR3 bases: TGTGCCAGCAGTTACAGGACAGGCCTTGGAGAGCAGTACTTC. The rearrangement joins TRBV6-5 to TRBJ2-7; TRBD1 agrees at 7 bases. Germline CDR1 is MNHEY and CDR2 is SVGAGI. J lost 7 bases, V lost 2 bases, and 8 bases had no gene match. The CDR3 sequence is 14 residues long.

DNA of the CDR3: TGCGCCAGCAGCCCGGGAACTCAATCTGGCACTGAAGCTTTCTTT. It yields the protein CASSPGTQSGTEAFF. This chain connects TRBV5-1 to TRBJ1-1; the D is unclear. Germline V gene data show CDR1 as SGHRS and CDR2 as YFSETQ. Trimming cost V 4 bases and J 4 bases, with 17 bases left between them. The length of the CDR3 is 15 residues.

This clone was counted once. The CDR3 bases are TGTGCCAGCTCACCTGTAGCGGGGGTAGATACGCAGTATTTT. Protein: CASSPVAGVDTQYF. The chain combines TRBV18 with TRBJ2-3; 9 bases are a match to TRBD2. V trimming: 3 bases; J trimming: 5 bases; junction bases outside the gene matches: 3. CDR3 size: 14 residues. From germline, CDR1 is KGHSH and CDR2 LQKENI.

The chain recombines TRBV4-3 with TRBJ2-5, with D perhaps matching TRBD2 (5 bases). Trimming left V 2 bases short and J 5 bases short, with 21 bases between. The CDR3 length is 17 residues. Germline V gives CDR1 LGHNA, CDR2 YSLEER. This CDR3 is CASSQTLPAGGLETQYF. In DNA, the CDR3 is TGCGCCAGCAGCCAAACGTTACCCGCTGGCGGGCTGGAGACCCAGTACTTC.

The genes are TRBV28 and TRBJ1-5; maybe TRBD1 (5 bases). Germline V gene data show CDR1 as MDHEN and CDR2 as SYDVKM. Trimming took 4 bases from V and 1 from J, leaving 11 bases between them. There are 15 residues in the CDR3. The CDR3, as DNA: TGTGCCAGCAGTTCCACAGGAGGGAGCAATCAGCCCCAGCATTTT. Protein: CASSSTGGSNQPQHF.

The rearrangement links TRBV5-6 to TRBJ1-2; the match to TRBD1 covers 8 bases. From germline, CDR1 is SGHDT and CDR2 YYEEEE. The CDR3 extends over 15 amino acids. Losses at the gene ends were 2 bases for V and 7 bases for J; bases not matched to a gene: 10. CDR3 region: CASSLAGQGKGGYTF. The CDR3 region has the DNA TGTGCCAGCAGCTTAGCAGGACAGGGTAAGGGTGGCTACACCTTC.

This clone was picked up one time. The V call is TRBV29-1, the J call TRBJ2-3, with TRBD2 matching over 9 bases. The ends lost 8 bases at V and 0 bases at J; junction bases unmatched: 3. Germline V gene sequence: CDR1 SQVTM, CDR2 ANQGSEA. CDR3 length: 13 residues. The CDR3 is CSLLAGSTDTQYF. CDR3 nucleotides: TGCAGCCTCCTAGCGGGAAGCACAGATACGCAGTATTTT.

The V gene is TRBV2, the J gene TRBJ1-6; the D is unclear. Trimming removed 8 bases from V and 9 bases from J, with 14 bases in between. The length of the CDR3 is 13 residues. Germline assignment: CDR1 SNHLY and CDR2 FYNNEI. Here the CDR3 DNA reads TGTGCCAGCGGAGGCATCCAAAGTTCACCCCTCCACTTT. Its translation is CASGGIQSSPLHF.

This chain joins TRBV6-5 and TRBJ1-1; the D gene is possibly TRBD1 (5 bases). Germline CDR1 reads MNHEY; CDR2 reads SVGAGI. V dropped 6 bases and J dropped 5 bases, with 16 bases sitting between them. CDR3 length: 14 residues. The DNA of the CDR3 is TGTGCCAGCAGGTGGGTGAATTCAGGGACTGAAGCTTTCTTT. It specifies CASRWVNSGTEAFF.

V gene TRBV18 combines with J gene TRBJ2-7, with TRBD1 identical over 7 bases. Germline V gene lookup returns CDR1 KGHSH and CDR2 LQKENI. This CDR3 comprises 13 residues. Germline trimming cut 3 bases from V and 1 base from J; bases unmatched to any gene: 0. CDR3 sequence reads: CASSPGQSYEQYF. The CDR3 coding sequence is TGTGCCAGCTCACCGGGACAGTCCTACGAGCAGTACTTC.

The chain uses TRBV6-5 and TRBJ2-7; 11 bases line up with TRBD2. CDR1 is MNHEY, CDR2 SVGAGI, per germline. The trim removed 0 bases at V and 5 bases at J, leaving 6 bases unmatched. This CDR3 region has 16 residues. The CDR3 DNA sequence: TGTGCCAGCAGTTACTCCGGGGCTAGCGGGGGGAACGAGCAGTACTTC. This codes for CASSYSGASGGNEQYF.

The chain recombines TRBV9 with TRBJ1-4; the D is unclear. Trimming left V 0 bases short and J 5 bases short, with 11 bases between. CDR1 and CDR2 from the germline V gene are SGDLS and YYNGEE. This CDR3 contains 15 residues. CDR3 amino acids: CASSVGQAMNEKLFF. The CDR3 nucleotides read TGTGCCAGCAGCGTAGGCCAGGCGATGAATGAAAAACTGTTTTTT. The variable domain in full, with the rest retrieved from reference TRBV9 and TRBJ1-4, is DSGVTQTPKHLITATGQRVTLRCSPRSGDLSVYWYQQSLDQGLQFLIQYYNGEERAKGNILERFSAQQFPDLHSELNLSSLELGDSALYFCASSVGQAMNEKLFFGSGTQLSVL.

The CDR3 DNA reads as TGTGCCACCAGTGACCCGCGGACAGGGGGCAATGAAAAACTGTTTTTT. It codes for CATSDPRTGGNEKLFF. The rearrangement joins TRBV24-1 to TRBJ1-4; 11 positions match TRBD1. The CDR3 spans 16 residues. Trimming at V came to 4 bases and at J to 5 bases, leaving 5 bases not matched to a gene. Germline CDR1 and CDR2: KGHDR and SFDVKD.

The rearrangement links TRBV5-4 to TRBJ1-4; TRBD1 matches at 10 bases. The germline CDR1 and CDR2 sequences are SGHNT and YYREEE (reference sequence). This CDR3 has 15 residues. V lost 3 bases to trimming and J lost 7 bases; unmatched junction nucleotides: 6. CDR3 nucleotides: TGTGCCAGCAGCTCCCGGGACAGGGGTGTTGAAAAACTGTTTTTT. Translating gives CASSSRDRGVEKLFF.

In DNA form, the CDR3 reads TGCGCCAGCGGGGAGAGAAGGGCTGGGGCCAACGTCCTGACTTTC. Protein sequence: CASGERRAGANVLTF. This rearrangement joins TRBV5-1 to TRBJ2-6, with TRBD2 as a possible D gene (5 bases). Between the trimmed V and J ends, which lost 7 bases and 2 bases, there was a span of 13 bases. The CDR3 has 15 residues. Per the germline V gene, CDR1 is SGHRS and CDR2 is YFSETQ.

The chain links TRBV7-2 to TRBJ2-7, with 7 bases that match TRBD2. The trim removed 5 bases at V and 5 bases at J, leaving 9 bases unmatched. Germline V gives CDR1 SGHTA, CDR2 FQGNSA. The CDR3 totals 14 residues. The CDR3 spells CASSPGEREDEQYF. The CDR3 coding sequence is TGTGCCAGCAGCCCGGGGGAGCGGGAAGACGAGCAGTACTTC.

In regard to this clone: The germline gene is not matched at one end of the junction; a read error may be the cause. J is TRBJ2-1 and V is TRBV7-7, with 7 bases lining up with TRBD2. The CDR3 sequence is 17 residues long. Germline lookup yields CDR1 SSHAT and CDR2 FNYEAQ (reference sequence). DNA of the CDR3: TGTGCTAGCAGCCCCCTTAGGTTGGCGGGGGTAATCGATGAGCAGTTCTTC. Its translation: CASSPLRLAGVIDEQFF.

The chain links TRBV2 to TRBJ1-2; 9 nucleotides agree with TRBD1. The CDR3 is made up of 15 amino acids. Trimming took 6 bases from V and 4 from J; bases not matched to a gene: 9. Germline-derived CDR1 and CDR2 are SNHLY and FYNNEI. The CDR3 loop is CASSPMTGGGYGYTF. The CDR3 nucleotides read TGTGCCAGCAGCCCGATGACAGGGGGAGGCTATGGCTACACCTTC.

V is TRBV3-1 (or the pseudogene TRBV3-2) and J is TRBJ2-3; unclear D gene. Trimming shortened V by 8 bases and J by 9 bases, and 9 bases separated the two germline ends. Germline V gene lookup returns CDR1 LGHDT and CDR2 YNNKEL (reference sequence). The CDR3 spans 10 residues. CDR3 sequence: CASGVETQYF. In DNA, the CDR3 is TGTGCCAGCGGAGTAGAGACGCAGTATTTT.

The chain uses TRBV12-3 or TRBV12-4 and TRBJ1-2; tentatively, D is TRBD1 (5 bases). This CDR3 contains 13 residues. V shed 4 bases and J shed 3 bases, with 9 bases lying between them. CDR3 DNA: TGTGCCAGCAGTTCGGGACTTTACTATGGCTACACCTTC. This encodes CASSSGLYYGYTF.

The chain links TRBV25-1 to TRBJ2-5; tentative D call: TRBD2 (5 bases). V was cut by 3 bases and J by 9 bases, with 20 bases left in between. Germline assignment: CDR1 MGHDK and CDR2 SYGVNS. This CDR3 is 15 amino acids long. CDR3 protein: CASSDPRRKSEAQYF. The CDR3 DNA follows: TGTGCCAGCAGTGACCCGAGGAGGAAGTCCGAGGCCCAGTACTTC.

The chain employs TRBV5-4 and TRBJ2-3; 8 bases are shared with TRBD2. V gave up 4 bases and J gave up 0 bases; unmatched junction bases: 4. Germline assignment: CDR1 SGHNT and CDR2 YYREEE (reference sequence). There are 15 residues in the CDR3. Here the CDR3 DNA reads TGTGCCAGCAGCCTTTCTAGCGGGAGCACAGATACGCAGTATTTT. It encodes CASSLSSGSTDTQYF.

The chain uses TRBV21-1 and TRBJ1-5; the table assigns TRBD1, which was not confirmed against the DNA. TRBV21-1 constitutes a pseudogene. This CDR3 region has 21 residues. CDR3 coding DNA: TGTGCCAGCAGCCCCCCGACCGGGACAGGTAAAGGGGGGGCGGGCAATCAGCCCCAGCATTTT. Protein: CASSPPTGTGKGGAGNQPQHF.